These 26 T cell receptor beta chains came from one sample sequenced in a study of T cells in Graves' hyperthyroidism and ophthalmopathy. There were TCR beta CDR3 regions amplified from RNA transcripts. Initially, a first-round RT-PCR of the TCR CDR3 employed the HTBI primer set. One entry per CDR3 protein results from TCRdb running MiXCR on the multiplex PCR reads. Among almost 350,000 distinct CDR3 sequences, around a sixth were seen once, and the ten largest hold around 16%. Sequences were obtained from blood. Source of these receptors: a woman in her thirties or forties with Graves' ophthalmopathy.

This clonotype was detected many times. This chain connects TRBV11-1 to TRBJ2-2; TRBD1 matches 7 bases. The V and J ends lost 3 bases and 4 bases, in that order; junction bases with no gene match: 5. Per germline, CDR1 SGHAT and CDR2 FQDESV (reference sequence). The length of the CDR3 is 15 residues. The CDR3 DNA reads TGTGCCAGCAGCTTCCGACAGGGCGTCACCGGGGAGCTGTTTTTT. Translating it yields CASSFRQGVTGELFF.

This clonotype came up a few times. This may come from a read error, since a much larger clone is one base off. CDR3 nucleotides: TGTGCCAGCACTACCGAGACAGGGGGCTACGAGCAGTACTTC. Its translation: CASTTETGGYEQYF. The V gene is TRBV28, the J gene TRBJ2-7; 9 bases fit TRBD1. The CDR3 is 14 amino acids. Trimming cost V 7 bases and J 3 bases; bases outside gene matches: 7. Germline assignment: CDR1 MDHEN and CDR2 SYDVKM.

This clonotype was recorded many times. CDR3 DNA sequence: TGTGCCAGCAGCACACCTGGGCCCGCGCCCCTCCACTTT. This encodes CASSTPGPAPLHF. The chain employs TRBV28 and TRBJ1-6; D remains ambiguous. The CDR3 has 13 residues. V was clipped by 6 bases and J by 13 bases, with 16 bases between them. Germline loops: CDR1 MDHEN, CDR2 SYDVKM.

The gene calls are TRBV11-2 and TRBJ2-5; 8 nucleotides agree with TRBD1. V lost 5 bases to trimming and J lost 5 bases; unmatched junction nucleotides: 13. This CDR3 has 16 amino acids. CDR1 and CDR2 (germline): SGHAT, FQNNGV. CDR3 in amino acids: CASSISRTGKRETQYF. The CDR3 coding sequence is TGTGCCAGCAGCATATCACGGACAGGGAAGAGGGAGACCCAGTACTTC.

The sample holds many counts of this clonotype. This rearrangement joins TRBV20-1 to TRBJ1-2, with 7 bases fitting TRBD1. The CDR3 spans 12 residues. V gave up 6 bases and J gave up 2 bases; unmatched junction bases: 3. In germline, CDR1 is DFQATT, CDR2 SNEGSKA (reference sequence). CDR3 nucleotide sequence: TGCAGTGCCGGACAGGAAAACTATGGCTACACCTTC. Translation: CSAGQENYGYTF.

This clonotype has a count of ten or more. The chain employs TRBV12-3 or TRBV12-4 and TRBJ1-1; D not resolved. V shed 2 bases and J shed 1 base, with 11 bases lying between them. This CDR3 spans 15 amino acids. The CDR3 sequence: CASSLSKSWNTEAFF. CDR3 sequence (DNA): TGTGCCAGCAGTTTATCTAAGTCCTGGAACACTGAAGCTTTCTTT.

This clonotype was detected a few times. The chain couples TRBV12-3 or TRBV12-4 to TRBJ2-7, with TRBD2 as a possible D gene (7 bases). V was pared by 5 bases and J by 6 bases, with 20 bases between. This CDR3 region has 15 residues. DNA for the CDR3: TGTGCCAGCAGTCCCCAAGGGGGGGCGGGAAGCGAGCAGTACTTC. Protein sequence: CASSPQGGAGSEQYF.

The genes are TRBV2 and TRBJ2-4; 8 nucleotides match TRBD1. Trimming removed 6 bases from V and 5 bases from J; junction bases left unmatched: 3. The CDR3 runs to 13 residues. Germline lookup yields CDR1 SNHLY and CDR2 FYNNEI. The CDR3 DNA is TGTGCCAGCAGGCGGACAGGGCAAAACATTCAGTACTTC. This translates into CASRRTGQNIQYF.

This clonotype was detected ten times or more. The V and J genes are TRBV2 and TRBJ2-5; 10 positions agree with TRBD2. The CDR3 runs to 14 residues. V trimming: 6 bases; J trimming: 6 bases; junction bases outside the gene matches: 7. The V gene's germline CDR1 is SNHLY and CDR2 FYNNEI. CDR3 nucleotide sequence: TGTGCCAGCAGAGCGGGACTAGCGAGGCAGACCCAGTACTTC. It yields the protein CASRAGLARQTQYF. Filled out from reference TRBV2 and TRBJ2-5, the complete variable domain reads EPEVTQTPSHQVTQMGQEVILRCVPISNHLYFYWYRQILGQKVEFLVSFYNNEISEKSEIFDDQFSVERPDGSNFTLKIRSTKLEDSAMYFCASRAGLARQTQYFGPGTRLLVL.

This clonotype has at least ten counts. The V gene is TRBV30, the J gene TRBJ1-2; TRBD1 matches at 12 bases. V shed 2 bases and J 10 bases; nucleotides not matched to a gene: 17. Germline CDR1 and CDR2: GTSNPN and SVGIG (reference sequence). CDR3 size: 17 residues. The CDR3 region is CAWSTSIRDRGLPYYTF. Written as DNA, the CDR3 is TGTGCCTGGAGTACTTCAATCCGGGACAGGGGGCTCCCCTACTACACCTTC.

Ten or more counts support this clonotype. The chain is built from TRBV15 and TRBJ1-5, with D possibly matching TRBD1 (6 bases). The CDR3 consists of 17 residues. Trimming took 0 bases from V and 4 from J, leaving 16 bases between them. Germline V gene sequence: CDR1 LNHNV, CDR2 YYDKDF (reference sequence). This CDR3 reads CATSRELGGLRNQPQHF. The CDR3 DNA sequence: TGTGCCACCAGCAGAGAATTGGGGGGGCTACGGAATCAGCCCCAGCATTTT.

This clonotype was detected ten times or more. J is TRBJ2-7 and V is TRBV27; 11 positions agree with TRBD1. CDR3 length: 15 residues. The V gene's germline CDR1 is MNHEY and CDR2 SMNVEV (reference sequence). Losses at the gene ends were 6 bases for V and 4 bases for J; bases not matched to a gene: 8. DNA for the CDR3: TGTGCCAGCAGCCGGAAAGGACAGGGGGCTTACGAGCAGTACTTC. This sequence encodes CASSRKGQGAYEQYF.

This clonotype was observed a few times. The chain joins TRBV18 to TRBJ2-7; TRBD1 agrees at 8 bases. Germline values: CDR1 KGHSH, CDR2 LQKENI. With 3 bases clipped from V and 6 bases from J, the junction kept 7 bases outside the gene matches. The CDR3 has 14 amino acids. CDR3 DNA sequence: TGTGCCAGCTCACCCCAGGGGGCGCGGAGCGAGCAGTACTTC. Encoded protein: CASSPQGARSEQYF.

The chain links TRBV11-2 to TRBJ1-2; 9 nucleotides align to TRBD1. The CDR3 contains 15 residues. With V trimmed by 0 bases and J by 4 bases, 3 bases remained unmatched. Germline V gene sequence: CDR1 SGHAT, CDR2 FQNNGV. The CDR3 loop reads CASSLEVGQGYGYTF. DNA for the CDR3: TGTGCCAGCAGCTTAGAAGTGGGACAGGGCTATGGCTACACCTTC. Variable domain in full (rest from reference TRBV11-2 and TRBJ1-2): EAGVAQSPRYKIIEKRQSVAFWCNPISGHATLYWYQQILGQGPKLLIQFQNNGVVDDSQLPKDRFSAERLKGVDSTLKIQPAKLEDSAVYLCASSLEVGQGYGYTFGSGTRLTVV.

This clonotype was found a few times. V and J are TRBV6-5 and TRBJ1-2; D might be TRBD1 (6 bases). The CDR3 extends over 13 amino acids. Germline V gene sequence: CDR1 MNHEY, CDR2 SVGAGI. V was trimmed by 4 bases and J by 4 bases, leaving 10 bases between them. CDR3 residues: CASSFLDSYGYTF. The CDR3 DNA sequence: TGTGCCAGCAGTTTCCTGGACAGCTATGGCTACACCTTC.

V gene TRBV6-5 combines with J gene TRBJ1-1; D gene unclear. With 0 bases removed from V and 5 bases from J, the gap between germline ends came to 13 bases. The CDR3 runs to 15 residues. Germline CDR1 reads MNHEY; CDR2 reads SVGAGI. The CDR3 loop reads CASSYSTFAATEAFF. DNA for the CDR3: TGTGCCAGCAGTTACTCAACCTTTGCGGCAACTGAAGCTTTCTTT.

This clonotype appeared many times. The chain links TRBV3-1 to TRBJ2-5; D gene unclear. CDR3 length equals 13 residues. The V gene's germline CDR1 is LGHDT and CDR2 YNNKEL (reference sequence). The germline V and J ends were trimmed by 4 bases and 4 bases, with 10 bases remaining between them. The CDR3 region has the DNA TGTGCCAGCAGCCCAGGACCCGTAGAGACCCAGTACTTC. Protein product: CASSPGPVETQYF.

This clonotype has at least ten counts. The chain recombines TRBV19 with TRBJ2-5; 7 bases align to TRBD1. The trim removed 3 bases at V and 2 bases at J, leaving 3 bases unmatched. The CDR3 is 14 amino acids. Germline V gives CDR1 LNHDA, CDR2 SQIVND (reference sequence). For the CDR3, the DNA is TGTGCCAGTAGTATCGGGACAGCTCAAGAGACCCAGTACTTC. Translation: CASSIGTAQETQYF.

The rearrangement uses TRBV7-2 and TRBJ2-5, with D unclear. The CDR3 runs to 13 residues. Germline V gives CDR1 SGHTA, CDR2 FQGNSA. V lost 5 bases and J lost 5, with 12 bases in between. The CDR3 spells CASSATGSETQYF. The CDR3 DNA is TGTGCCAGCAGCGCCACCGGGTCCGAGACCCAGTACTTC.

This clonotype was counted only a few times. This CDR3 reads CASRRDSGSDEQYF. The CDR3 region has the DNA TGTGCCAGCAGGAGGGATAGCGGGAGCGACGAGCAGTACTTC. The genes are TRBV6-1 and TRBJ2-7; TRBD2 matches at 9 bases. The CDR3 runs to 14 residues. In germline, CDR1 is MNHNS, CDR2 SASEGT. V trimming: 6 bases; J trimming: 5 bases; junction bases outside the gene matches: 8.

This clonotype was seen ten or more times. The V and J genes are TRBV11-2 and TRBJ2-3, with a possible D match to TRBD1 (5 bases). V shed 5 bases and J shed 4 bases, with 10 bases lying between them. In germline, CDR1 is SGHAT, CDR2 FQNNGV. The CDR3 length is 13 residues. CDR3 sequence (DNA): TGTGCCAGCAGCGGGCAGACAGCAGATACGCAGTATTTT. Translating gives CASSGQTADTQYF.

This clonotype was seen ten or more times. The rearrangement uses TRBV6-1 and TRBJ1-1; D is ambiguous. CDR3 length equals 14 residues. CDR1 and CDR2 from the germline V gene are MNHNS and SASEGT. Trimming stripped 6 bases from V and 1 base from J, with 12 bases between. DNA for the CDR3: TGTGCCAGCAGCCCGGTGGTAGGGAACACTGAAGCTTTCTTT. It specifies CASSPVVGNTEAFF.

This clonotype was recorded at least ten times. J is TRBJ1-5 and V is TRBV19, with D possibly matching TRBD1 (6 bases). V was cut by 5 bases and J by 4 bases, with 15 bases left in between. Germline CDR1 and CDR2: LNHDA and SQIVND (reference sequence). The CDR3 is 15 amino acids. The CDR3 nucleotides read TGTGCCAGTAGTCCCCGACAGGTCGGAAATCAGCCCCAGCATTTT. Its translation: CASSPRQVGNQPQHF.

This clonotype showed up many times. V usage is TRBV4-3 and J usage is TRBJ2-5, with unresolved D. With 1 base removed from V and 4 bases from J, the gap between germline ends came to 13 bases. The CDR3 consists of 15 residues. Germline CDR1 and CDR2: LGHNA and YSLEER. This CDR3 is CASSQAVEVGETQYF. The DNA for the CDR3 is TGCGCCAGCAGCCAAGCTGTTGAGGTAGGAGAGACCCAGTACTTC.

At least ten counts were recorded for this clonotype. This chain connects TRBV27 to TRBJ1-1; D perhaps matches TRBD1 (5 bases). The CDR3 sequence is 14 residues long. The germline CDR1 and CDR2 sequences are MNHEY and SMNVEV (reference sequence). The V end lost 4 bases, the J end lost 2 bases, and 11 bases lay between the germline ends. CDR3 nucleotide sequence: TGTGCCAGCAGTTACAGGTTGGGAAACACTGAAGCTTTCTTT. It codes for CASSYRLGNTEAFF.

The table lists this clonotype with many counts. The CDR3 spells CASTKGTASTEAFF. The CDR3 DNA reads as TGTGCCAGCACTAAGGGCACAGCCAGTACTGAAGCTTTCTTT. The genes are TRBV12-3 or TRBV12-4 and TRBJ1-1, with D unclear. Trimming pared 7 bases from V and 5 bases from J, leaving 17 bases between. The CDR3 is made up of 14 amino acids.